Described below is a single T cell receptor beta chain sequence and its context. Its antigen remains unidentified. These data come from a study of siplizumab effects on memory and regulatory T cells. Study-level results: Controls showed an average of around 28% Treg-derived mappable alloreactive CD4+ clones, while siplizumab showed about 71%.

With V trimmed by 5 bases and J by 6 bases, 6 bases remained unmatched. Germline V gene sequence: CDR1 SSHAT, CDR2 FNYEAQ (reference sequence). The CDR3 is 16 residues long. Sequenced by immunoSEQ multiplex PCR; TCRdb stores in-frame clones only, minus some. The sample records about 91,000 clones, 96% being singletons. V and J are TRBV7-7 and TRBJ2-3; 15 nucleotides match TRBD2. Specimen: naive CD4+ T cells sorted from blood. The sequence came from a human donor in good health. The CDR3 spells CASSLTGTSGGDTQYF. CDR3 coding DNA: TGTGCCAGCAGCCTCACCGGGACTAGCGGGGGGGATACGCAGTATTTT.